This T cell receptor (beta chain) was captured by sequencing in a study of OX40 agonist ivuxolimab in advanced cancers. Regarding the study in general: The costimulatory receptor OX40 (CD134) was targeted by ivuxolimab, a fully human IgG2 agonistic monoclonal antibody. Intravenous ivuxolimab was administered to patients every 2 weeks at six dose levels: 0.01, 0.1, 0.3, 1.5, 3 and 10 mg/kg. Peripheral TCRbeta sequencing aimed to test whether ivuxolimab altered TCR sequence diversity and caused clonal T-cell expansion. The paper describes the monotherapy dose-escalation part (N ≈ 52 patients) of the phase I trial of ivuxolimab. Partial responses were achieved by three dose-escalation patients, of whom one had hepatocellular carcinoma and two had cutaneous melanoma. The dose-escalation cohort was almost 85% male with a mean age of approximately 59 years, ranging from 23 to 79. Of the approximately 50 dose-escalation patients, hepatocellular carcinoma was present in approximately 20, melanoma in around 15, renal cell carcinoma in 9 and head and neck cancer in 9. Prior anti-PD-1, anti-PD-L1 or anti-CTLA-4 therapy was permitted, and less than 45% of dose-escalation patients had received checkpoint inhibitors.

Broad study findings and their caveats: In the 0.1-3.0 mg/kg groups, partial responders had among the lowest normalized peripheral clonal expansion, particularly in CD8+ T cells. At doses from 0.1 to 3.0 mg/kg, clonal expansion was seen in both CD4+ and CD8+ blood T cells between baseline and week 6. After ivuxolimab, expanded clones were on average more numerous among CD8+ T cells than among CD4+ T cells. The antigen specificity of the peripheral T cells that underwent clonal expansion was not determined. Low levels of normalized T-cell clonal expansion were also shown by some nonresponding patients.

To sequence the TCRbeta CDR3 region, genomic DNA was isolated from the sorted cells. TCRbeta CDR3 regions were sequenced using the immunoSEQ Assay. TCRdb retrieved this table from immuneACCESS and kept in-frame rearrangements only. Not all clones are present; in checked studies, unresolved V genes account for under half, and no reason is known for the remainder. Across this sample there are tens of thousands of clones, with 90% to 95% seen only once. The ten top clones hold around 2.5% of the sample. The CDR3 numbers 11 residues from cysteine through phenylalanine. Left in the record is the CDR3 DNA by itself, 33 bases read in frame from the first base. CDR1 and CDR2, per the germline V gene, are MNHEY and SVGAGI. Trimming takes 2 bases from V and 6 bases from J, and the germline ends sit 5 bases apart. On this clone: It has no known antigen specificity. No base qualities exist here, and no much larger clone lies one base off it.

Patients with autoimmune disease history or receiving systemic immunosuppression were excluded from the trial. Peripheral blood for TCR sequencing was drawn from every dose cohort at baseline, at cycle 4 day 1 and at cycle 7 day 1. The samples were drawn from a first-in-human, open-label, multicenter phase I dose-escalation trial of ivuxolimab. The trial enrolled adults with locally advanced or metastatic head and neck squamous cell, hepatocellular, melanoma or renal cell carcinoma. Before TCR sequencing, CD4+ T cells and CD8+ T cells were sorted from peripheral blood as separate populations. The receptor chain draws on TRBV6-5 and TRBJ2-7, with the D gene too uncertain to name. The receptor's source is an adult with an advanced solid tumor such as melanoma, head and neck, liver or kidney cancer. The starting material was CD4+ or CD8+ T cells sorted from blood, obtained in a trial of the OX40 agonist ivuxolimab. The DNA sequence reads TGTGCCAGCAGTTACGGGCGCGAGCAGTACTTC. Its coded protein is CASSYGREQYF.